This entry features one TCR beta chain sequence. This sample was taken from a study of control samples from healthy donors and cancer patients. The assay was immunoSEQ multiplex PCR, and TCRdb's table has in-frame clones only and misses some. Here the sample spans 150,000 or so clones, 80% to 95% being singletons. Trimming shortened V by 2 bases and J by 6 bases, and 14 bases separated the two germline ends. Germline V gene data show CDR1 as PRHDT and CDR2 as FYEKMQ (reference sequence). The CDR3 runs to 14 residues. The sequence derives from a man aged 18-30 years in good health. The sequenced sample was blood. V gene TRBV13 combines with J gene TRBJ2-7; perhaps TRBD2 as D (5 bases). CDR3 sequence (DNA): TGTGCCAGCAGCTTAACCAGACGGGATTCCGAGCAGTACTTC. It encodes CASSLTRRDSEQYF.